This TCR beta chain was identified in a study of identical twins. Study results and limitations: The more abundant beta clonotypes in cord blood had fewer insertions, and memory repertoires did not show this.

Turning to this clonotype: As yet, its antigen is unknown.

TCRdb fed the 5' RACE reads into MiXCR, producing one record per CDR3 protein. This sample has hundreds of thousands of distinct CDR3 sequences; roughly 6.6% occur once, and the top ten carry 1.6%. These data also formed part of another study, on yellow fever vaccine responses in identical twins.

This TCR derives from a woman under 30 in good health. The sequencing sample was made of PBMCs.

CDR3 in DNA: TGTGCCAGCATTCACACAGGGACCTATGGCTACACCTTC. Its translation: CASIHTGTYGYTF. The chain has TRBV6-1 and TRBJ1-2; D may be TRBD1 (6 bases). The V and J ends lost 7 bases and 4 bases respectively, with 13 bases between them. Germline lookup yields CDR1 MNHNS and CDR2 SASEGT. This CDR3 spans 13 amino acids.